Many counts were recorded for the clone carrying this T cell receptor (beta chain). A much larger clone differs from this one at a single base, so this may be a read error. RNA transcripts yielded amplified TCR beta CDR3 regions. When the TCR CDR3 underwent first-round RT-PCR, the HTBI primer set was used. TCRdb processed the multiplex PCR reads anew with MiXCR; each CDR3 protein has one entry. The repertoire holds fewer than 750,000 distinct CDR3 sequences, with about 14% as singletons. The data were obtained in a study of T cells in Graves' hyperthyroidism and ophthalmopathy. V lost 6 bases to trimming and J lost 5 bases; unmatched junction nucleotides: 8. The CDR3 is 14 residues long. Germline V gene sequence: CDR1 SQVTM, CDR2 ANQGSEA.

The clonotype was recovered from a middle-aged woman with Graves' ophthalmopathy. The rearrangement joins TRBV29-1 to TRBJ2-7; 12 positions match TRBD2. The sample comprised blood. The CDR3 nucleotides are TGCAGCGTCGGACTAGCGGGATCAGTTGACGAGCAGTACTTC. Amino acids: CSVGLAGSVDEQYF.